The clone carrying this TCR beta chain was recorded once. The sample belongs to a study of blood T cell repertoires in COVID-19. Sequencing used immunoSEQ multiplex PCR; TCRdb keeps in-frame clones, though not all of them. There are about 75,000 clones in the sample; 88% occur only once, and roughly 19% lies in the top ten. The J segment lost 7 bases and the V segment lost 1 base, leaving 0 bases of the junction unmatched. CDR3 size: 13 residues. Germline loops: CDR1 LGHNT, CDR2 FRNRAP. The chain couples TRBV12-5 to TRBJ2-1, with 8 nucleotides matching TRBD1. Sequencing used peripheral blood. The clonotype originates from a human donor in a cohort sampled during active COVID-19. The CDR3 spells CASGLGTGNEQFF. The CDR3 region has the DNA TGTGCTAGTGGTTTGGGGACAGGGAATGAGCAGTTCTTC.